This T cell receptor (beta chain) is drawn from a study of molecular identifiers for immune sequencing clone quantification. V lost 4 bases and J lost 9, with 13 bases in between. This CDR3 spans 13 amino acids. TCRdb recomputed calls from the PCR reads with MiXCR, one row per CDR3 protein. The data show about 500,000 distinct CDR3 sequences, roughly 24% seen once. The sequencing input was naive CD8+ T cells from blood, with Jurkat cell RNA spiked in. Stated subset: FACS-sorted CD8+CD4-CCR7+CD45RA+ naive T cells. The origin of this receptor is a human donor in good health. Some libraries in this study had Jurkat cell RNA spiked in. This sequence joins TRBV12-3 or TRBV12-4 and TRBJ2-1, with D possibly matching TRBD2 (5 bases). The CDR3 DNA follows: TGTGCCAGCAGTTCTATGGTAGGGAGTGAGCAGTTCTTC. This gives the protein CASSSMVGSEQFF.